The 26 T cell receptor beta chains reported below all come from one sample, sequenced in a study of T cell responses to AZD1222 COVID-19 vaccine. Repertoires were generated with immunoSEQ multiplex PCR, while TCRdb's copy carries only in-frame clones and drops some. The top ten hold about 0.9% of the sample, which has some 170,000 clones, more than 85% seen once. The sample in question was peripheral blood, obtained on day 0 of AZD1222 vaccination. The receptors here all came from an adult in good health.

The rearrangement uses TRBV5-1 and TRBJ1-2, with D uncertain. The V gene lost 4 bases and the J gene lost 4 bases, with 14 bases spanning the gap. The CDR3 covers 14 residues. CDR1 is SGHRS and CDR2 is YFSETQ in the germline V gene. CDR3 DNA: TGCGCCAGCAGCCCCAGTTGGTCCTCCTATGGCTACACCTTC. It yields the protein CASSPSWSSYGYTF.

This clone was detected only once. The rearrangement links TRBV2 to TRBJ1-1; 8 bases map to TRBD1. J was trimmed by 4 bases and V by 5 bases; bases with no gene match: 6. Germline assignment: CDR1 SNHLY and CDR2 FYNNEI. This CDR3 region has 14 residues. As DNA, the CDR3 is TGTGCCAGCAGTCCGGACAGGGCCGGCACTGAAGCTTTCTTT. Its translation: CASSPDRAGTEAFF.

The chain is built from TRBV11-2 and TRBJ1-1, with 9 bases identical to TRBD1. With 5 bases clipped from V and 2 bases from J, the junction kept 3 bases outside the gene matches. CDR3 length: 14 residues. In germline, CDR1 is SGHAT, CDR2 FQNNGV. Written as DNA, the CDR3 is TGTGCCAGCAGCAAGGACAGGGGAAACACTGAAGCTTTCTTT. Translating gives CASSKDRGNTEAFF. The full variable domain, with the rest looked up from reference TRBV11-2 and TRBJ1-1, is EAGVAQSPRYKIIEKRQSVAFWCNPISGHATLYWYQQILGQGPKLLIQFQNNGVVDDSQLPKDRFSAERLKGVDSTLKIQPAKLEDSAVYLCASSKDRGNTEAFFGQGTRLTVV.

The chain joins TRBV7-6 to TRBJ1-4; D gene uncertain. This CDR3 comprises 14 residues. Between the trimmed V and J ends, which lost 1 base and 8 bases, there was a span of 11 bases. CDR1 is SGHVS and CDR2 is FNYEAQ in the germline V gene. The CDR3 DNA reads TGTGCCAGCAGCTTAGGAGGGCTGGGGGAAAAACTGTTTTTT. This gives the protein CASSLGGLGEKLFF.

This clone has a single count. The chain couples TRBV27 to TRBJ1-5, with D perhaps TRBD1 (5 bases). Trimming removed 5 bases at V and 5 bases at J, with 16 bases between. The CDR3 spans 15 residues. Per germline, CDR1 MNHEY and CDR2 SMNVEV (reference sequence). CDR3 protein: CASSLLQGSDQPQHF. For the CDR3, the DNA is TGTGCCAGCAGTCTGCTCCAGGGATCCGATCAGCCCCAGCATTTT.

The rearrangement joins TRBV7-9 to TRBJ2-7, with 11 bases identical to TRBD1. The CDR3 covers 14 residues. V lost 4 bases to trimming and J lost 3 bases; unmatched junction nucleotides: 2. The germline CDR1 and CDR2 sequences are SEHNR and FQNEAQ (reference sequence). CDR3: CASSSGTGGYEQYF. The CDR3 DNA reads TGTGCCAGCAGCTCAGGGACAGGGGGCTACGAGCAGTACTTC.

The gene calls are TRBV3-1 (or the pseudogene TRBV3-2) and TRBJ2-5; D is undetermined. Deletions cut 2 bases from V and 9 bases from J, with 10 bases between. This CDR3 region has 12 residues. The germline V gene encodes CDR1 LGHDT and CDR2 YNNKEL (reference sequence). The CDR3 sequence: CASSQSSAPQYF. CDR3 nucleotides: TGTGCCAGCAGCCAATCGAGTGCGCCCCAGTACTTC.

This chain links TRBV4-1 with TRBJ2-7; TRBD1 or TRBD2 may be the D gene (7 bases each). Germline V lookup: CDR1 MGHRA, CDR2 YSYEKL. The CDR3 length is 16 residues. V lost 4 bases and J lost 1, with 17 bases in between. CDR3 nucleotide sequence: TGCGCCAGCAGCCTTTTCCCAGGGGGGGGATCCTACGAGCAGTACTTC. Its protein is CASSLFPGGGSYEQYF.

The CDR3 nucleotides read TGCGCCAGCAGCGTCGACGAGAAAGAGACCCAGTACTTC. This codes for CASSVDEKETQYF. J is TRBJ2-5 and V is TRBV10-2; D not resolved. CDR3 length: 13 amino acids. Germline V CDR1 and CDR2: WSHSY, SAAADI. V was shortened by 6 bases and J by 3 bases, with 11 bases between the two germline ends.

The genes are TRBV19 and TRBJ1-2; tentative D call: TRBD1 (6 bases). Germline CDR1 reads LNHDA; CDR2 reads SQIVND (reference sequence). V was cut by 6 bases and J by 0 bases, with 17 bases left in between. The CDR3 is 16 amino acids. The CDR3: CASSRGTGKSNYGYTF. As DNA, the CDR3 is TGTGCCAGTAGCAGAGGAACAGGGAAGTCTAACTATGGCTACACCTTC.

This chain links TRBV4-2 with TRBJ2-7, with D perhaps being TRBD1 or TRBD2 (5 bases each). Trimming took 2 bases from V and 2 from J, leaving 19 bases between them. The CDR3 totals 17 residues. Germline values: CDR1 LGHNA, CDR2 YNFKEQ. The CDR3 here is CASSQQASGTSAYEQYF. CDR3 nucleotides: TGTGCCAGCAGCCAACAGGCCAGTGGGACCTCCGCCTACGAGCAGTACTTC.

The chain recombines TRBV12-2 with TRBJ1-2; the table's D gene call, TRBD1, was not cross checked with the DNA. TRBV12-2 is recorded as a pseudogene. There are 12 residues in the CDR3. CDR3 DNA: TGTGCAAGTCGCTTAGACCGTGGCGGCTACACCTTC. This encodes CASRLDRGGYTF.

V and J are TRBV3-1 (or the pseudogene TRBV3-2) and TRBJ2-2; D unresolved. The length of the CDR3 is 14 residues. Germline lookup yields CDR1 LGHDT and CDR2 YNNKEL (reference sequence). V lost 3 bases and J 0 bases, leaving 5 bases between the germline ends. The CDR3 protein is CASSQTPNTGELFF. The CDR3, as DNA: TGTGCCAGCAGCCAGACACCGAACACCGGGGAGCTGTTTTTT.

The chain is built from TRBV28 and TRBJ1-1; D unclear. This CDR3 comprises 13 residues. Per the germline V gene, CDR1 is MDHEN and CDR2 is SYDVKM. Trimming took off 6 bases at V and 0 bases at J, with 8 bases between the two ends. The CDR3 loop reads CASSATLNTEAFF. CDR3 coding DNA: TGTGCCAGCAGCGCTACACTGAACACTGAAGCTTTCTTT.

The CDR3 spells CASSQGGIPYEQYF. CDR3 nucleotide sequence: TGTGCCAGCAGCCAAGGCGGGATCCCCTACGAGCAGTACTTC. The V and J genes are TRBV28 and TRBJ2-7, with D perhaps TRBD2 (6 bases). The CDR3 totals 14 residues. V was trimmed by 6 bases and J by 2 bases, leaving 14 bases between them. CDR1 is MDHEN and CDR2 is SYDVKM in the germline V gene. The full variable domain, its missing parts supplied by reference TRBV28 and TRBJ2-7, is DVKVTQSSRYLVKRTGEKVFLECVQDMDHENMFWYRQDPGLGLRLIYFSYDVKMKEKGDIPEGYSVSREKKERFSLILESASTNQTSMYLCASSQGGIPYEQYFGPGTRLTVT.

V usage is TRBV20-1 and J usage is TRBJ1-4; D remains unclear. Per germline, CDR1 DFQATT and CDR2 SNEGSKA (reference sequence). The germline V and J ends were trimmed by 1 base and 7 bases, with 4 bases remaining between them. The CDR3 has 11 amino acids. Here the CDR3 reads CSARGGEKLFF. The DNA of the CDR3 is TGCAGTGCTAGAGGCGGTGAAAAACTGTTTTTT.

This rearrangement joins TRBV18 to TRBJ2-7, with D possibly matching TRBD2 (6 bases). Trimming took off 0 bases at V and 2 bases at J, with 11 bases between the two ends. Germline V gene data show CDR1 as KGHSH and CDR2 as LQKENI. The CDR3 sequence is 15 residues long. This CDR3 reads CASSPPKTRAYEQYF. The CDR3 DNA follows: TGTGCCAGCTCACCACCTAAGACTAGGGCCTACGAGCAGTACTTC.

V and J are TRBV7-2 and TRBJ2-3, with 10 bases that match TRBD2. The CDR3 sequence is 16 residues long. V lost 1 base to trimming and J lost 5 bases; unmatched junction nucleotides: 6. Germline V gene sequence: CDR1 SGHTA, CDR2 FQGNSA. CDR3 in DNA: TGTGCCAGCAGCTTAGATAGCGGGGGGATGGGAGATACGCAGTATTTT. Its protein product is CASSLDSGGMGDTQYF.

The genes are TRBV6-5 and TRBJ1-1; D is undetermined. This CDR3 comprises 14 residues. The germline CDR1 and CDR2 sequences are MNHEY and SVGAGI. Trimming took off 6 bases at V and 2 bases at J, with 13 bases between the two ends. DNA of the CDR3: TGTGCCAGCAGGTTTCAACCAGGAAACACTGAAGCTTTCTTT. Translating gives CASRFQPGNTEAFF.

The J gene is TRBJ1-3, the V gene TRBV28; the D is unclear. The ends were cut back, 3 bases at V and 0 bases at J, with 6 bases in the middle. CDR3 length: 14 amino acids. Germline CDR1 is MDHEN and CDR2 is SYDVKM. The CDR3 spells CASSLSLSGNTIYF. For the CDR3, the DNA is TGTGCCAGCAGTTTGTCACTCTCTGGAAACACCATATATTTT.

This chain uses TRBV16 with TRBJ1-2, with D unclear. CDR3 length: 15 amino acids. In germline, CDR1 is KGHSY, CDR2 FQNENV. The ends were cut back, 6 bases at V and 3 bases at J, with 17 bases in the middle. CDR3 sequence (DNA): TGTGCCAGCAGTCCCGACCGGAGCGTTTACTATGGCTACACCTTC. Its protein product is CASSPDRSVYYGYTF.

J is TRBJ1-6 and V is TRBV27; D gene unclear. Germline V gene lookup returns CDR1 MNHEY and CDR2 SMNVEV (reference sequence). The CDR3 totals 15 residues. V shed 8 bases and J shed 0 bases, with 11 bases lying between them. DNA of the CDR3: TGTGCCAGCGGGGAAAAAAGCTCCTATAATTCACCCCTCCACTTT. Translating gives CASGEKSSYNSPLHF.

The J gene is TRBJ1-1, the V gene TRBV19; D is perhaps TRBD1 (6 bases). The germline V gene encodes CDR1 LNHDA and CDR2 SQIVND (reference sequence). This CDR3 region has 15 residues. The germline V and J ends were trimmed by 4 bases and 4 bases, with 16 bases remaining between them. The CDR3 reads CASSTGRGGGTEAFF. As DNA, the CDR3 is TGTGCCAGTAGTACAGGAAGAGGGGGGGGCACTGAAGCTTTCTTT.

This clone was recorded only once. The V call is TRBV11-3, the J call TRBJ2-7; D unclear. Germline CDR1 is SGHNT and CDR2 is YENEEA. The V end was cut by 8 bases, the J end by 7 bases, with 15 bases between. The CDR3 sequence is 12 residues long. The CDR3 reads CASQDQVYEQYF. The CDR3 DNA is TGTGCCAGCCAGGACCAGGTATATGAGCAGTACTTC.

The chain joins TRBV30 to TRBJ1-5; possible D gene TRBD1, 6 bases. CDR3 length equals 14 residues. CDR1 GTSNPN and CDR2 SVGIG come from the germline V gene (reference sequence). The ends were cut back, 0 bases at V and 4 bases at J, with 10 bases in the middle. The CDR3 is CAWSVGGGNQPQHF. CDR3 nucleotides: TGTGCCTGGAGTGTAGGAGGGGGTAATCAGCCCCAGCATTTT.

J is TRBJ1-5 and V is TRBV23-1, with D unclear. TRBV23-1 belongs to the ORF category, with a function that is uncertain. The CDR3 has 17 amino acids. V gave up 0 bases and J gave up 3 bases, with 15 bases separating them. DNA of the CDR3: TGCGCCAGCAGTCAATCGATAAAGGTTGGCGACAATCAGCCCCAGCATTTT. Translated, it gives CASSQSIKVGDNQPQHF.